The sequence of this T cell receptor beta chain was determined in a study of blood T cell repertoires in COVID-19. Looking at the study overall: From T cells, B-cell-depleted T cells, or PBMCs came the material, which was cDNA or gDNA.

V gave up 3 bases and J gave up 0 bases, with 11 bases separating them. The CDR3 loop spans 15 amino acids. Germline lookup yields CDR1 ENHRY and CDR2 SYGVKD. Authors' analysis steps: Estimation of nucleated cell counts relied on the amplification of reference gene primers. This table comes from immunoSEQ multiplex PCR, and its TCRdb copy is limited to in-frame clones, with some not included. The D gene and trimming were derived from the DNA, and the V and J assignments and clone size from that table. The sample includes about 220,000 clones, 82% of them seen just once. Residents of 24 US areas, aged roughly 18 to 89 years, made up the participants. In assigning cohorts, the study relied on participant-reported clinical history.

The source of this sequence is a woman aged 60-70 years who had recovered from COVID-19. Material for sequencing was PBMCs or T cells enriched from blood (not recorded which). V usage is TRBV10-3 and J usage is TRBJ1-1, with unresolved D. CDR3 nucleotide sequence: TGTGCCATCAGTGACTTGAGGGAAATGAACACTGAAGCTTTCTTT. It encodes CAISDLREMNTEAFF.